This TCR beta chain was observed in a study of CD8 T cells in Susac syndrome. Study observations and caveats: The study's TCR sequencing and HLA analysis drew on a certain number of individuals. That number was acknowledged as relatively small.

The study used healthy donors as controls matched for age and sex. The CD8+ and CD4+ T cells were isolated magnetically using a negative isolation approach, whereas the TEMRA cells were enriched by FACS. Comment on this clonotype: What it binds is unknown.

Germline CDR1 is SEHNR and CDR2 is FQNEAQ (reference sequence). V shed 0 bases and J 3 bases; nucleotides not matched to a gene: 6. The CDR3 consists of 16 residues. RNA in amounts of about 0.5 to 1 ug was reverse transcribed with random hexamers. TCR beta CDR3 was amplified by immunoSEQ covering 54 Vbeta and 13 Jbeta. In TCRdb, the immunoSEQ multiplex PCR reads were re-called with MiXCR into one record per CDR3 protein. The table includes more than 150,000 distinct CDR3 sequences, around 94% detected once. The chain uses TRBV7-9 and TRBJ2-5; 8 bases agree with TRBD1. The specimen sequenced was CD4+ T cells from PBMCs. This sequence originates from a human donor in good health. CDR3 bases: TGTGCCAGCAGCTTAGCCCTGCACAGGGGGGAAGAGACCCAGTACTTC. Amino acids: CASSLALHRGEETQYF.